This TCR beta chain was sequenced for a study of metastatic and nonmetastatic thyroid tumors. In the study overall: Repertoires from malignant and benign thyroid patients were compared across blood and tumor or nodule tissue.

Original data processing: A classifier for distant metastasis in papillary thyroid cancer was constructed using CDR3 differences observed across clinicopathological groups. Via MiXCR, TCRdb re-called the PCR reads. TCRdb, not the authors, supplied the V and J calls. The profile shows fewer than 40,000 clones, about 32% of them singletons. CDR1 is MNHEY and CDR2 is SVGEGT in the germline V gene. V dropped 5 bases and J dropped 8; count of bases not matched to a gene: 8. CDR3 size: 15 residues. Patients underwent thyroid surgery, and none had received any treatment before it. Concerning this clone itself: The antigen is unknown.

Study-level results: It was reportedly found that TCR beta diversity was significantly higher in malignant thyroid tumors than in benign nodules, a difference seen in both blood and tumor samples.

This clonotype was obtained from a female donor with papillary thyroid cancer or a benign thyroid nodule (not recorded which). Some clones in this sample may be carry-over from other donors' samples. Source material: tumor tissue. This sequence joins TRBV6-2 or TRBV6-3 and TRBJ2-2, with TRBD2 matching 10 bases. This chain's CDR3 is CASSILAGVAGELFF. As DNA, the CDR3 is TGTGCCAGCAGTATTCTAGCGGGAGTTGCTGGGGAGCTGTTTTTT.